This TCR beta chain appears in the sequencing data of a study of blood T cell repertoires in COVID-19 (dated by TCRdb to the early 2020s). With regard to the full study: Samples from collaborators originated in the United States, Italy and Spain and spanned both the acute and convalescent phases of COVID-19. The samples were drawn from the first 160 participants of the ongoing ImmuneRACE study and from 950 to 1,500 subjects provided by 6 global collaborators. Nearly every sample came with metadata listing a de-identified subject ID, COVID-19 status, age in years and sex. The repertoires were made available in a free public database intended to serve as a resource for research on the immune response to SARS-CoV-2. Deeply sampled blood TCRbeta repertoires from subjects exposed to, actively infected with, or recovered from COVID-19 were included in the dataset. The prospective study material was composed of cDNA or gDNA derived from T cells, B-cell-depleted T cells, or PBMCs. Where HLA class I and class II types were available, the types were taken from metadata supplied by the sample provider, not from assay-based typing. What the work shows at the level of the full study, not this receptor alone: Clinical and demographic metadata were provided uncurated, with the amount varying by source and participant.

The immunoSEQ Assay, a bias-controlled multiplex PCR, was used to amplify TCRbeta CDR3 regions from genomic DNA. The published analysis was carried out like this. The number of nucleated cells in each sample was estimated from the amplification of reference gene primers within the assay. To quantify the absolute abundance of each unique TCRbeta CDR3 rearrangement, sequence reads were collapsed and filtered. Productive Simpson clonality was computed per sample as the square root of Simpson's diversity index over productive rearrangements. TCRdb took over this immuneACCESS table, retaining in-frame rearrangements with V and J assigned. Such tables are incomplete; in checked studies, under half of the missing clones stem from an unresolved V gene, and the remainder is unexplained. That table supplies the V and J calls and clone size; D and trimming were determined from the DNA. This sample is represented by approximately 490,000 clones; approximately 90% of them were singletons. The biggest ten clones account for under 9.5% of the sample.

The germline V gene gives CDR1 as SQVTM and CDR2 as ANQGSEA. The CDR3 runs 13 residues from the cysteine to the phenylalanine. Here the CDR3 DNA is all that survives: 39 bases in frame from base 1. The V and J ends are trimmed by 7 bases and 6 bases, leaving 18 bases between them. Participants in the prospective study were enrolled through a virtual design, were aged about 18 to 89 years, and lived in about 25 United States geographic areas. To assign participants to cohorts, the prospective study relied on clinical history that participants themselves reported in a screening survey and a study questionnaire. ImmuneRACE Cohort 3 recovered participants were defined by two consecutive negative NP/OP PCR tests, healthcare professional clearance, or symptom resolution. Mobile phlebotomists in the prospective study collected whole blood, serum and a nasopharyngeal or oropharyngeal swab from every participant. Prospective study participants could optionally give additional blood draws and questionnaires over an approximately 2-month period. Before DNA extraction, prospective study blood samples were shipped either frozen or at room temperature.

About this clone itself: The antigen it recognizes is unknown. Base qualities were left out, and no much larger clone turns up one base away.

Sample: PBMCs or T cells enriched from blood (not recorded which). The receptor's source is an older woman who had recovered from COVID-19. The rearrangement combines TRBV29-1 with TRBJ1-1; TRBD1 could be the D gene, as 5 bases match. CDR3 region: CSAGGGTHPEAFF. The DNA sequence is given as TGCAGCGCTGGGGGAGGGACGCATCCTGAAGCTTTCTTT.